A single sample is the source of the 3 T cell receptor beta chains below, sequenced in a study of blood T cell repertoires in COVID-19. Produced via immunoSEQ multiplex PCR; TCRdb's table is partial and in-frame only. The data hold about 280,000 clones, with about 88% observed a single time. The specimen sequenced was peripheral blood. The receptor source for this set is a woman in her 30s with COVID-19, enrolled during active disease.

This clone is a singleton in its sample. The chain recombines TRBV4-1 with TRBJ1-2; TRBD1 matches 7 bases. Unmatched junction bases numbered 6, after V lost 4 bases and J lost 4 bases. This CDR3 is built from 14 residues. Germline V gene data show CDR1 as MGHRA and CDR2 as YSYEKL. CDR3 region: CASSLPGTVYGYTF. CDR3 sequence (DNA): TGCGCCAGCAGCCTCCCCGGGACAGTCTATGGCTACACCTTC.

The chain carries TRBV15 and TRBJ2-3, with a possible D match to TRBD2 (5 bases). Germline CDR1 reads LNHNV; CDR2 reads YYDKDF (reference sequence). The germline V and J ends were trimmed by 5 bases and 2 bases, with 14 bases remaining between them. The CDR3 spans 15 residues. Written as DNA, the CDR3 is TGTGCCACCAGCGACCCCCCGGGGTACACAGATACGCAGTATTTT. Protein: CATSDPPGYTDTQYF.

This clone was seen more than once but under ten times. The chain combines TRBV2 with TRBJ2-4; 9 bases agree with TRBD1. CDR1 and CDR2 from the germline V gene are SNHLY and FYNNEI. CDR3 length: 15 amino acids. With V trimmed by 5 bases and J by 8 bases, 10 bases remained unmatched. Here the CDR3 reads CASSWTGDDQDIQYF. DNA for the CDR3: TGTGCCAGCAGTTGGACAGGGGACGACCAGGACATTCAGTACTTC.